The source of this T cell receptor beta chain is a study of identical twins. Whole-study results and caveats: In monozygotic twins, models underestimated the sharing of out-of-frame TCR alpha. Analyses of zero insertions could be partly confounded by invariant MAIT and iNKT cells. Sharing of beta out-of-frame sequences by twins showed a weaker excess.

A universal primer site came from template switching; cDNA carried unique molecular identifiers. Using its own MiXCR run on the 5' RACE reads, TCRdb lists one record per CDR3 protein. The data hold hundreds of thousands of distinct CDR3 sequences, with over 9% observed a single time. This clonotype was observed at least ten times. Its antigen remains unidentified. The CDR3 has 13 residues. Trimming stripped 6 bases from V and 0 bases from J, with 11 bases between. Germline lookup yields CDR1 DFQATT and CDR2 SNEGSKA (reference sequence). Another study also made use of these data, one on yellow fever vaccine responses in identical twins.

The genes are TRBV20-1 and TRBJ1-1; D unresolved. This receptor was taken from a young woman in good health. Sequencing was done on a sample of PBMCs. CDR3 DNA: TGCAGTGCGTCAGACACGGTGAACACTGAAGCTTTCTTT. Its protein product is CSASDTVNTEAFF.